This TCR beta chain derives from a study of patients and donors after allogeneic stem cell transplantation. A single record per CDR3 protein comes from TCRdb applying MiXCR to the RT-PCR reads. In the table there are about 960,000 distinct CDR3 sequences, approximately 18% of which are singletons. Germline assignment: CDR1 DFQATT and CDR2 SNEGSKA (reference sequence). The ends lost 5 bases at V and 4 bases at J; junction bases unmatched: 12. CDR3 length: 16 amino acids. The chain couples TRBV20-1 to TRBJ1-2; 11 bases map to TRBD1. This sequence was found in a human donor who was either an allogeneic HSCT recipient or a stem cell or donor lymphocyte infusion donor (not recorded which). It is not recorded whose cells these are; they may come from a transplant donor. Sequencing was carried out using blood, either unsorted or a sorted T cell fraction (not recorded which). CDR3 amino acids: CSARGTGGPPGYGYTF. The CDR3 DNA reads as TGCAGTGCTCGAGGGACAGGGGGGCCCCCGGGCTATGGCTACACCTTC.